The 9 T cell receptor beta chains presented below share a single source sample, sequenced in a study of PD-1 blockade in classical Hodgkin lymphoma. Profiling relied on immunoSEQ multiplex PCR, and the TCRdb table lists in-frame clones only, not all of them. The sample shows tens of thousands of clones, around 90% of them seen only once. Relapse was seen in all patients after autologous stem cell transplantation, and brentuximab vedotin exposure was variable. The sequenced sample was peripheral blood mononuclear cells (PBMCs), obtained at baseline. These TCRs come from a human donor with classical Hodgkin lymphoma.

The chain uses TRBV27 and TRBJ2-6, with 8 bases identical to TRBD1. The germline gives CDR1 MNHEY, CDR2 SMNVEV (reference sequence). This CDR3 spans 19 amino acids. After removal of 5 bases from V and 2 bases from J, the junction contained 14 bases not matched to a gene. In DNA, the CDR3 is TGTGCCAGCAGTCCCTTCCTCGGTGGCAGGGGGCCTGGGGCCAACGTCCTGACTTTC. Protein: CASSPFLGGRGPGANVLTF.

CDR3 nucleotide sequence: TGTGCCAGCAGTGATACAGGGCGCAATCAGCCCCAGCATTTT. Its translation is CASSDTGRNQPQHF. The chain employs TRBV6-1 and TRBJ1-5, with D perhaps TRBD1 (6 bases). V was clipped by 3 bases and J by 2 bases, with 8 bases between them. Germline CDR1 is MNHNS and CDR2 is SASEGT. The CDR3 consists of 14 residues.

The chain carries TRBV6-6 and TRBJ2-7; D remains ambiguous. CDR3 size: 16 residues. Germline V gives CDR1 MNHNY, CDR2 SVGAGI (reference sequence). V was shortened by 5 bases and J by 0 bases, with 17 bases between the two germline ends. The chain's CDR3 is CASSPGRSSISYEQYF. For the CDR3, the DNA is TGTGCCAGCAGTCCCGGCCGGAGTAGTATCTCCTACGAGCAGTACTTC.

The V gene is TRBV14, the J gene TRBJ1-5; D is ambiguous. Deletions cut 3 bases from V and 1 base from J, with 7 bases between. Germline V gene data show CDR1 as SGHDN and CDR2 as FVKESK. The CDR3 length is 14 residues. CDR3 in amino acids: CASSQRGSNQPQHF. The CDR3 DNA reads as TGTGCCAGCAGCCAGAGAGGGAGCAATCAGCCCCAGCATTTT.

CDR3 coding DNA: TGTGCCAGCAGCCCCCGAGGCAGGGGGCGTTACGAGCAGTACTTC. Encoded protein: CASSPRGRGRYEQYF. The chain couples TRBV11-2 to TRBJ2-7, with TRBD1 matching over 8 bases. CDR3 length: 15 residues. Germline lookup yields CDR1 SGHAT and CDR2 FQNNGV. The trim removed 5 bases at V and 4 bases at J, leaving 10 bases unmatched.

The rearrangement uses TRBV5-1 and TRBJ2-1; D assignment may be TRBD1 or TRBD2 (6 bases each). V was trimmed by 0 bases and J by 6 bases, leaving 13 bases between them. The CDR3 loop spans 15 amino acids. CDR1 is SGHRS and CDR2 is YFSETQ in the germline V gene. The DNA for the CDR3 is TGCGCCAGCAGCTTGGGTAGCGGAGGGGGCAATGAGCAGTTCTTC. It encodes CASSLGSGGGNEQFF.

The chain's CDR3 is CASSTPDSKEGLAAFLWRNEQFF. In nucleotides, the CDR3 is TGTGCCAGCAGTACCCCCGACTCTAAGGAGGGACTAGCGGCCTTCCTGTGGAGGAATGAGCAGTTCTTC. The chain recombines TRBV2 with TRBJ2-1, with TRBD2 identical over 11 bases. CDR1 and CDR2 (germline): SNHLY, FYNNEI. The length of the CDR3 is 23 residues. With V trimmed by 5 bases and J by 7 bases, 31 bases remained unmatched. The whole variable domain, remainder taken from reference TRBV2 and TRBJ2-1, is EPEVTQTPSHQVTQMGQEVILRCVPISNHLYFYWYRQILGQKVEFLVSFYNNEISEKSEIFDDQFSVERPDGSNFTLKIRSTKLEDSAMYFCASSTPDSKEGLAAFLWRNEQFFGPGTRLTVL.

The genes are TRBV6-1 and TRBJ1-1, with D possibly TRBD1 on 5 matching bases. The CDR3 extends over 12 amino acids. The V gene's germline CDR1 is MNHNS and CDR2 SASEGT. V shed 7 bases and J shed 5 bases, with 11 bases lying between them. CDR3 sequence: CASTGEGTEAFF. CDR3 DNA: TGTGCCAGCACCGGGGAGGGGACTGAAGCTTTCTTT.

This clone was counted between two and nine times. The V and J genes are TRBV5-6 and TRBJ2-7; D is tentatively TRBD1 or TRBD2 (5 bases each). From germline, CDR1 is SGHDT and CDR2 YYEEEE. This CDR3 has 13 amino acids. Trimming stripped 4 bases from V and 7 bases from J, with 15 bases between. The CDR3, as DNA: TGTGCCAGCAGCCTGGGACGTCGCTGGGAGCAGTACTTC. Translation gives CASSLGRRWEQYF.